The T cell receptor (beta chain) described here comes from a study of blood T cell repertoires in COVID-19. The V and J ends lost 4 bases and 7 bases respectively, with 8 bases between them. Germline V gene lookup returns CDR1 LGHDT and CDR2 YNNKEL (reference sequence). CDR3 length equals 13 residues. Data came from immunoSEQ multiplex PCR; TCRdb stores just in-frame clones and leaves some out. Of approximately 530,000 clones listed, 85% to 90% were seen once; the top ten hold about 8%. V gene TRBV3-1 (or the pseudogene TRBV3-2) combines with J gene TRBJ1-6, with unresolved D. Sequencing was carried out using peripheral blood. The source of this sequence is a woman between 50 and 59 years old with COVID-19, enrolled during active disease. CDR3 nucleotide sequence: TGTGCCAGCAGCCGCGGGAGCAATTCACCCCTCCACTTT. Translating it yields CASSRGSNSPLHF.